These 7 T cell receptor beta chains were sequenced from one sample in a study of blood T cell repertoires in COVID-19. Some clones are missing from TCRdb's copy, which holds only in-frame ones; the method was immunoSEQ multiplex PCR. The top ten clones hold roughly 16% of a sample with about 120,000 clones, around 80% of them seen once. The sample comprised peripheral blood. The receptors come from a man between 60 and 75 years old with active or convalescent COVID-19.

V gene TRBV5-3 combines with J gene TRBJ2-3, with D possibly TRBD1 on 6 matching bases. TRBV5-3 is given ORF status, its function remaining uncertain. The CDR3 has 15 amino acids. The V and J ends lost 3 bases and 5 bases respectively, with 16 bases between them. The CDR3 bases are TGTGCCAGAAGCTGTGGCAGGGGAAATGGAGATACGCAGTATTTT. It is translated as CARSCGRGNGDTQYF.

This clone was detected a few times. The J gene is TRBJ1-2, the V gene TRBV6-5; 8 positions agree with TRBD1. This CDR3 has 13 residues. V shed 7 bases and J 6 bases; nucleotides not matched to a gene: 7. Germline-derived CDR1 and CDR2 are MNHEY and SVGAGI. The CDR3 sequence: CASTGQGKHGYTF. CDR3 in DNA: TGTGCCAGCACAGGACAGGGAAAGCATGGCTACACCTTC.

This clone was seen a single time. The rearrangement links TRBV4-3 to TRBJ1-1, with D unresolved. Per germline, CDR1 LGHNA and CDR2 YSLEER. The CDR3 contains 15 residues. The germline V and J ends were trimmed by 0 bases and 4 bases, with 12 bases remaining between them. This CDR3 reads CASSQDSAVGTEAFF. The CDR3 nucleotides are TGCGCCAGCAGCCAAGATAGCGCTGTTGGCACTGAAGCTTTCTTT.

The J gene is TRBJ2-1, the V gene TRBV9; TRBD1 might be the D (6 bases). The CDR3 consists of 15 residues. Germline V gene lookup returns CDR1 SGDLS and CDR2 YYNGEE. Trimming shortened V by 3 bases and J by 4 bases, and 14 bases separated the two germline ends. The CDR3 coding sequence is TGTGCCAGCAGCGCCCCAGGGGCCGAATACAATGAGCAGTTCTTC. Protein product: CASSAPGAEYNEQFF.

The chain's CDR3 is CASNEGRTGSYEQYF. CDR3 in DNA: TGTGCCAGCAATGAGGGGAGGACGGGATCCTACGAGCAGTACTTC. The genes are TRBV21-1 and TRBJ2-7; TRBD2, the table's D call, lacks a check against the DNA. TRBV21-1 is flagged as a pseudogene. The CDR3 runs to 15 residues.

The V gene is TRBV5-4, the J gene TRBJ2-6; D is perhaps TRBD1 (6 bases). CDR3 length equals 16 residues. Trimming left V 4 bases short and J 0 bases short, with 11 bases between. CDR1 and CDR2 (germline): SGHNT, YYREEE (reference sequence). CDR3 sequence (DNA): TGTGCCAGCAGCCCCGACAGGTACTCTGGGGCCAACGTCCTGACTTTC. It specifies CASSPDRYSGANVLTF.

The J gene is TRBJ2-2, the V gene TRBV5-1; TRBD2 is a possible D gene (5 bases). This CDR3 contains 15 residues. Trimming stripped 0 bases from V and 5 bases from J, with 11 bases between. The germline gives CDR1 SGHRS, CDR2 YFSETQ. The chain's CDR3 is CASSLGGPSTGELFF. The CDR3 coding sequence is TGCGCCAGCAGCTTGGGAGGGCCGAGTACCGGGGAGCTGTTTTTT.